The sequence of this T cell receptor (beta chain) was determined in a study of shared clonotypes between healthy human individuals. This clone was seen a single time. Its target is not known. Within Nashville, Tennessee resided all donors, each a Caucasian adult. Division of CD4+ cells produced a CD45RA+ naive subset and a CD45RA-negative memory subset. Deep was the level used in running the assay. Repertoires were generated with immunoSEQ multiplex PCR, while TCRdb's copy carries only in-frame clones and drops some. The sample carries some 900,000 clones, roughly 72% recorded once. Notes on the study in general: Rarefaction gave evidence that sorted-subset sequencing remained incomplete despite large depth.

The CDR3 runs to 13 residues. The V end lost 4 bases, the J end lost 6 bases, and 9 bases lay between the germline ends. In germline, CDR1 is LNHDA, CDR2 SQIVND (reference sequence). This clonotype was sampled from a man younger than 35 in good health. The rearrangement joins TRBV19 to TRBJ2-2, with a tentative D call TRBD1 (5 bases). Specimen: memory CD4+ T cells sorted from blood. Subset specified: CD45RA-negative fraction. CDR3 region: CASSKGSAGELFF. In nucleotides, the CDR3 is TGTGCCAGTAGTAAGGGGTCGGCCGGGGAGCTGTTTTTT.